This is a list of T cell receptor beta chains from one sample in a study of Graves' ophthalmopathy and Graves' hyperthyroidism. MiXCR was run by TCRdb on the multiplex PCR reads, yielding one entry per CDR3 protein. Of 400,000 to 450,000 distinct CDR3 sequences listed, around 20% are singletons. The sample taken for sequencing was peripheral blood. Every receptor here comes from a young woman with stable Graves' hyperthyroidism. The CDR3 runs from the conserved cysteine through the conserved F or W. Fields, in order: J gene, clone size, D gene, V gene, CDR3 protein, CDR3 DNA. D genes are given only for firm matches. Size is stated for part of the rows, as once, few or many counts, or as a class when the clone is expanded.

TRBJ2-7 - - TRBV30 CAWSVPGRRDYEQYF TGTGCCTGGAGTGTTCCGGGTCGCCGGGACTACGAGCAGTACTTC
TRBJ2-7 many - TRBV6-2/TRBV6-3 CASSYSEDNSYEQYF TGTGCCAGCAGTTACTCTGAGGACAACTCCTACGAGCAGTACTTC
TRBJ1-1 many - TRBV5-1 CASSPDTLNTEAFF TGCGCCAGCAGCCCGGACACCTTGAACACTGAAGCTTTCTTT
TRBJ2-2 few TRBD1 TRBV2 CASSKTGDTGELFF TGTGCCAGCTCCAAGACAGGGGACACCGGGGAGCTGTTTTTT
TRBJ1-2 many - TRBV2 CASSEQGSQYGYTF TGTGCCAGCAGTGAACAGGGAAGTCAGTATGGCTACACCTTC
TRBJ2-7 many TRBD1 TRBV12-3/TRBV12-4 CASSPRQGAYEQYF TGTGCCAGCAGTCCGCGACAGGGGGCCTACGAGCAGTACTTC
TRBJ2-7 few - TRBV4-2 CASSQEAQASSYEQYF TGTGCCAGCAGCCAAGAGGCCCAGGCTAGCAGCTACGAGCAGTACTTC
TRBJ2-5 many - TRBV28 CASRIDTVRETQYF TGTGCCAGCAGAATTGACACGGTCCGAGAGACCCAGTACTTC
TRBJ1-6 - - TRBV12-3/TRBV12-4 CASSFNGPSSPLHF TGTGCCAGCAGTTTCAACGGCCCTAGCTCACCCCTCCACTTT
TRBJ2-7 many TRBD2 TRBV29-1 CSGAGRPYEQYF TGCAGCGGAGCCGGGAGGCCCTACGAGCAGTACTTC
TRBJ2-7 many - TRBV4-2 CASSQDEGGIGYEQYF TGTGCCAGCAGCCAAGATGAGGGCGGTATCGGCTACGAGCAGTACTTC
TRBJ2-7 many TRBD2 TRBV4-1 CASSQTPSGRAIGEQYF TGCGCCAGCAGCCAAACACCTAGCGGGAGGGCCATCGGGGAGCAGTACTTC
TRBJ2-7 many TRBD1 TRBV30 CAWSAPTGVKYEQYF TGTGCCTGGAGTGCCCCTACAGGGGTAAAGTACGAGCAGTACTTC
TRBJ1-1 few TRBD1 TRBV3-1 CASRQGRAEAFF TGTGCCAGCAGACAGGGGAGGGCTGAAGCTTTCTTT
TRBJ1-6 few - TRBV7-2 CASSPPSGGVGSPLHF TGTGCCAGCAGCCCACCCTCGGGAGGGGTGGGTTCACCCCTCCACTTT
TRBJ1-1 many - TRBV20-1 CSAGRGAGTEAFF TGCAGTGCTGGCAGAGGGGCGGGCACTGAAGCTTTCTTT
TRBJ1-1 many - TRBV6-1 CASSDPRGGSTEAFF TGTGCCAGCAGTGACCCCAGGGGAGGATCCACTGAAGCTTTCTTT